The 9 T cell receptor beta chains listed next were all sequenced from one sample in a study of early T cells in non-severe SARS-CoV-2 infection. TCRdb passed the 5' RACE reads through MiXCR, listing each CDR3 protein once. The sample holds tens of thousands of distinct CDR3 sequences, 10% seen once. The sequenced material came from whole blood. The receptors come from an adult who was a healthcare worker with PCR-confirmed SARS-CoV-2 infection or an uninfected control (not recorded which).

The chain couples TRBV18 to TRBJ1-5, with unresolved D. V was pared by 6 bases and J by 3 bases, with 6 bases between. CDR1 and CDR2 from the germline V gene are KGHSH and LQKENI. The CDR3 extends over 12 amino acids. CDR3 protein: CASSVPNQPQHF. CDR3 coding DNA: TGTGCCAGCTCCGTCCCCAATCAGCCCCAGCATTTT.

This clonotype has a count of ten or more. This chain uses TRBV18 with TRBJ2-4; D possibly corresponds to TRBD1 (6 bases). This CDR3 spans 13 amino acids. Trimming shortened V by 8 bases and J by 4 bases, and 12 bases separated the two germline ends. Per germline, CDR1 KGHSH and CDR2 LQKENI. CDR3 sequence: CASGTGTKNIQYF. CDR3 bases: TGTGCCAGCGGAACCGGGACAAAAAACATTCAGTACTTC.

This clonotype was seen a handful of times. The chain carries TRBV7-6 and TRBJ2-2; D assignment may be TRBD1 or TRBD2 (6 bases each). Trimming cost V 4 bases and J 1 base, with 16 bases left between them. The length of the CDR3 is 17 residues. The germline V gene encodes CDR1 SGHVS and CDR2 FNYEAQ. The chain's CDR3 is CASSSLLAGQNTGELFF. Written as DNA, the CDR3 is TGTGCCAGCAGCTCCCTTCTCGCGGGACAGAACACCGGGGAGCTGTTTTTT.

This clonotype appeared a few times. The CDR3: CSVEQGLGDTQYF. The CDR3 nucleotides are TGCAGCGTTGAACAGGGATTGGGAGATACGCAGTATTTT. This sequence joins TRBV29-1 and TRBJ2-3, with D possibly TRBD1 on 5 matching bases. V shed 2 bases and J shed 5 bases, with 11 bases lying between them. Germline CDR1 reads SQVTM; CDR2 reads ANQGSEA. CDR3 size: 13 residues.

This clonotype showed up many times. This chain joins TRBV5-1 and TRBJ2-5; 7 bases map to TRBD2. The CDR3 length is 14 residues. Trimming removed 0 bases from V and 9 bases from J; junction bases left unmatched: 8. Germline V gene data show CDR1 as SGHRS and CDR2 as YFSETQ. Here the CDR3 reads CASSLDSQSGAQYF. CDR3 DNA sequence: TGCGCCAGCAGCTTGGATTCCCAGAGCGGGGCCCAGTACTTC.

This clonotype was seen at least ten times. The rearrangement uses TRBV5-1 and TRBJ2-5; D not resolved. CDR1 SGHRS and CDR2 YFSETQ come from the germline V gene. Deletions cut 0 bases from V and 1 base from J, with 7 bases between. CDR3 length: 14 residues. CDR3 in DNA: TGCGCCAGCAGCTTGGGCTTACTCCAAGAGACCCAGTACTTC. It encodes CASSLGLLQETQYF.

The CDR3 DNA follows: TGCAGCTATAGGACGACAGGGAAGGATACGCAGTATTTT. It encodes CSYRTTGKDTQYF. This sequence joins TRBV29-1 and TRBJ2-3, with 7 bases identical to TRBD1. J lost 6 bases, V lost 8 bases, and 11 bases had no gene match. Germline CDR1 SQVTM, CDR2 ANQGSEA. The CDR3 extends over 13 amino acids.

This clonotype was detected a few times. The chain joins TRBV25-1 to TRBJ2-3; D unclear. This CDR3 spans 13 amino acids. Per germline, CDR1 MGHDK and CDR2 SYGVNS. Trimming shortened V by 3 bases and J by 2 bases, and 6 bases separated the two germline ends. This CDR3 is CASSEPITDTQYF. CDR3 nucleotides: TGTGCCAGCAGTGAGCCCATCACAGATACGCAGTATTTT.

In its sample, this clonotype was seen many times. V gene TRBV30 combines with J gene TRBJ2-5, with D maybe TRBD2 (7 bases). CDR1 GTSNPN and CDR2 SVGIG come from the germline V gene (reference sequence). V lost 4 bases and J lost 4, with 13 bases in between. The CDR3 runs to 13 residues. The CDR3 DNA sequence: TGTGCCTGGATTGGGGGGGCAGGAGAGACCCAGTACTTC. Its protein product is CAWIGGAGETQYF.